This TCR beta chain was obtained from a study of radiotherapy plus CTLA-4 blockade in lung cancer. The overall study: Disease control was seen in approximately 31% of patients, objective responses in roughly 17%.

TCRdb's copy holds only in-frame clones and misses some; the assay was immunoSEQ multiplex PCR. The data contain over 80,000 clones, around 87% of them singletons. Overall study results and limits: How blood T cell clones changed early, along with interferon-beta, reportedly forecast response best. Clones derived from tumor TCRs expanded in blood after radiotherapy plus ipilimumab.

There are a few counts of this clone. The antigen is undetermined. Participants had chemo-refractory metastatic non-small-cell lung cancer and were treated with focal radiation plus ipilimumab CTLA-4 blockade. V gave up 1 base and J gave up 4 bases, with 11 bases separating them. CDR1 is SGHTA and CDR2 is FQGNSA in the germline V gene. The CDR3 has 14 residues. The sequence was collected from a human donor with non-small cell lung cancer that progressed on radiotherapy plus ipilimumab. The V call is TRBV7-2, the J call TRBJ2-7; tentative D call: TRBD2 (6 bases). The sample was peripheral blood, taken from a patient treated with radiotherapy plus ipilimumab. The chain's CDR3 is CASSLVGGEYEQYF. The CDR3 nucleotides read TGTGCCAGCAGCTTAGTTGGAGGGGAATACGAGCAGTACTTC.